The 6 T cell receptor beta chains given below trace back to one sample, sequenced in a study of shared clonotypes between healthy human individuals (dated by TCRdb to 2018 to 2020). The library was built by means of the immunoSEQ multiplex PCR assay. Held by TCRdb, this immuneACCESS table contains in-frame sequences only and omits some clones. Under half of the omission traces to an unresolved V gene where checked; the cause of the rest is unknown. The sample table records about 1.5 million clones; around 97% of these occur just once. Over 1% of the sample belongs to the ten largest clones. Sequenced sample: naive CD4+ T cells sorted from blood. What the cell subset or site label conveys for this sample: CD45RA+ positively selected. All receptors derive from a man younger than 40 in good health.

The V gene is TRBV28, the J gene TRBJ2-7; D possibly uses TRBD1 or TRBD2 (5 bases each). V lost 2 bases to trimming and J lost 5 bases, with 13 bases between them. Germline V gene lookup returns CDR1 MDHEN and CDR2 SYDVKM. The CDR3 totals 14 residues. CDR3 nucleotide sequence: TGTGCCAGCAGTTTAATTGTCAGGGACCACGAGCAGTACTTC. Translating it yields CASSLIVRDHEQYF.

This chain joins TRBV7-2 and TRBJ2-7; TRBD1 might be the D (5 bases). V was clipped by 4 bases and J by 2 bases, with 15 bases between them. CDR1 and CDR2 from the germline V gene are SGHTA and FQGNSA. This CDR3 is 15 amino acids long. The CDR3 sequence: CASSSDSLLTYEQYF. The CDR3 nucleotides are TGTGCCAGCAGCTCCGACAGCCTTCTAACCTACGAGCAGTACTTC.

This clone has only one observation. The gene calls are TRBV4-3 and TRBJ2-7; D remains ambiguous. V lost 0 bases to trimming and J lost 1 base, with 16 bases between them. The CDR3 contains 17 residues. Germline V gene data show CDR1 as LGHNA and CDR2 as YSLEER. CDR3 amino acids: CASSQDYGQLRSYEQYF. The CDR3 DNA sequence: TGCGCCAGCAGCCAAGATTATGGGCAGCTCCGATCCTACGAGCAGTACTTC.

The V call is TRBV9, the J call TRBJ2-2, with 10 bases that match TRBD2. Looked up from germline, CDR1 is SGDLS and CDR2 is YYNGEE. J lost 6 bases, V lost 3 bases, and 5 bases had no gene match. CDR3 length: 15 amino acids. The CDR3 loop reads CASSASGSRSGELFF. The CDR3 DNA reads as TGTGCCAGCAGCGCTAGCGGGAGTAGGTCCGGGGAGCTGTTTTTT.

This chain uses TRBV18 with TRBJ2-5, with TRBD1 as a possible D gene (6 bases). The CDR3 totals 15 residues. Germline values: CDR1 KGHSH, CDR2 LQKENI. Between the trimmed V and J ends, which lost 3 bases and 2 bases, there was a span of 13 bases. In DNA, the CDR3 is TGTGCCAGCTCACCTCCAGGGGAATTTCAAGAGACCCAGTACTTC. This gives the protein CASSPPGEFQETQYF.

The rearrangement links TRBV6-6 to TRBJ2-1; tentatively, D is TRBD1 or TRBD2 (5 bases each). Per the germline V gene, CDR1 is MNHNY and CDR2 is SVGAGI (reference sequence). The CDR3 totals 13 residues. V shed 5 bases and J shed 6 bases, with 11 bases lying between them. The CDR3 DNA follows: TGTGCCAGCAGTCAACTAGGGGTCAATGAGCAGTTCTTC. Encoded protein: CASSQLGVNEQFF.